This TCR beta chain was identified during a study of T cell repertoires in cytomegalovirus infection. Looking at the study overall: Matching HLA type and CMV infection were both indicated by public TCR beta signatures.

Study observations and caveats: Accumulated public TCR beta family frequency recognized individuals carrying CMV together with the relevant HLA. It was HLA-C-restricted CMV-specific TCR beta clonotypes that dominated the response ex vivo.

Germline V lookup: CDR1 PRHDT, CDR2 FYEKMQ (reference sequence). Trimming shortened V by 1 base and J by 5 bases, and 9 bases separated the two germline ends. This CDR3 has 13 residues. TCRdb independently ran MiXCR on the reads; one entry per CDR3 protein. The sample lists some 180,000 distinct CDR3 sequences, approximately 18% occurring once. Comment on this clonotype: Its target is unknown.

The sample taken for sequencing was CD8+ T cells from PBMCs. The rearrangement joins TRBV13 to TRBJ2-7; possible D gene TRBD1, 6 bases. The clonotype was recovered from a human donor in good health (CMV status not recorded). Some clones in this sample may be carry-over from other donors' samples. CDR3 sequence reads: CASSLDRDNEQYF. The CDR3 nucleotides are TGTGCCAGCAGCTTAGACAGGGACAACGAGCAGTACTTC.